One sample yielded the 3 T cell receptor beta chains listed below, sequenced in a study of blood T cell repertoires in COVID-19. The table came from immunoSEQ multiplex PCR; TCRdb's copy has only in-frame clones and leaves some out. The sample yields fewer than 200,000 clones, less than 90% seen once. The material sequenced was PBMCs or T cells enriched from blood (not recorded which). The receptors originated from a woman aged 45 to 65 who had recovered from COVID-19.

The genes are TRBV30 and TRBJ1-2; D unclear. V shed 4 bases and J shed 8 bases, with 14 bases lying between them. This CDR3 spans 12 amino acids. CDR1 and CDR2 from the germline V gene are GTSNPN and SVGIG (reference sequence). In DNA form, the CDR3 reads TGTGCCTGGACCGAAGTGGGTAGCGGCTACACCTTC. Translation gives CAWTEVGSGYTF.

The V and J genes are TRBV6-6 and TRBJ2-1; 8 bases map to TRBD2. V was pared by 4 bases and J by 9 bases, with 5 bases of the junction left unmatched. The CDR3 has 13 residues. CDR1 is MNHNY and CDR2 is SVGAGI in the germline V gene (reference sequence). CDR3 nucleotides: TGTGCCAGCAGTTTACTAGCGGTAGGTGAGCAGTTCTTC. Translating gives CASSLLAVGEQFF.

The genes are TRBV9 and TRBJ2-1, with D possibly TRBD1 on 5 matching bases. The ends were cut back, 3 bases at V and 6 bases at J, with 10 bases in the middle. The germline gives CDR1 SGDLS, CDR2 YYNGEE. This CDR3 is 13 amino acids long. CDR3 loop: CASSEGDGNEQFF. The CDR3 DNA sequence: TGTGCCAGCAGCGAAGGGGATGGCAATGAGCAGTTCTTC.